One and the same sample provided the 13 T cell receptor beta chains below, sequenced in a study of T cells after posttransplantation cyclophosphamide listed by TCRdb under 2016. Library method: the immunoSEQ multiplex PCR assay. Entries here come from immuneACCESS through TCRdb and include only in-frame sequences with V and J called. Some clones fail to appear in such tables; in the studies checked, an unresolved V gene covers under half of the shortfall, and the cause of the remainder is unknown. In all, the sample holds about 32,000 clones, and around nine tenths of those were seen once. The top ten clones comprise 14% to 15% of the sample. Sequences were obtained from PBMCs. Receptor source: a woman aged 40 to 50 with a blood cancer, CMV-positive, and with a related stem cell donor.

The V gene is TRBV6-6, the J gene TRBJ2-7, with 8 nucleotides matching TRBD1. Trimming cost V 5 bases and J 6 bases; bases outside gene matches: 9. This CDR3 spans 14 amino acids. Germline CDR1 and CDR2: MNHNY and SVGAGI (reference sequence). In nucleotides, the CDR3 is TGTGCCAGCAGTGCTCAGGCACAGGGGGTCGAGCAGTACTTC. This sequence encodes CASSAQAQGVEQYF.

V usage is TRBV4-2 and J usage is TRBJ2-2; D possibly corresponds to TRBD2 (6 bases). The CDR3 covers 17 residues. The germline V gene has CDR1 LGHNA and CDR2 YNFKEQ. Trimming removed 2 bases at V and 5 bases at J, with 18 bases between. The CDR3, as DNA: TGTGCCAGCAGCCAACCTCTCCGGAGGGGAGAGACCGGGGAGCTGTTTTTT. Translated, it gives CASSQPLRRGETGELFF.

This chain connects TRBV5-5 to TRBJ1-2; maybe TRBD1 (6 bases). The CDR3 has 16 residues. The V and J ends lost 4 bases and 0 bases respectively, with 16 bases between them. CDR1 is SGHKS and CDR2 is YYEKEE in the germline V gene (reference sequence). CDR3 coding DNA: TGTGCCAGCAGCCCCCACTACGGGGGGCCTAACTATGGCTACACCTTC. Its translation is CASSPHYGGPNYGYTF.

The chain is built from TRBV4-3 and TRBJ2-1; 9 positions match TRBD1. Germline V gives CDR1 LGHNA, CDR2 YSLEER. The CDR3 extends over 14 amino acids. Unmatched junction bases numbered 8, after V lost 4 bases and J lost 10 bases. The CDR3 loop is CASSLEGTGNEQFF. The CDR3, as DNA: TGCGCCAGCAGCCTGGAGGGGACAGGGAACGAGCAGTTCTTC.

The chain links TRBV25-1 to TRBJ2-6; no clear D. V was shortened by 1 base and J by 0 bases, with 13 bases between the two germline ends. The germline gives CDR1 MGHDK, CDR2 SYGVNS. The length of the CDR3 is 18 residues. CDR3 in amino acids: CASSESTGAVSGANVLTF. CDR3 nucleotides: TGTGCCAGCAGTGAATCTACGGGTGCCGTCTCTGGGGCCAACGTCCTGACTTTC. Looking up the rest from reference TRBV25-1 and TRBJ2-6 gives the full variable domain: EADIYQTPRYLVIGTGKKITLECSQTMGHDKMYWYQQDPGMELHLIHYSYGVNSTEKGDLSSESTVSRIRTEHFPLTLESARPSHTSQYLCASSESTGAVSGANVLTFGAGSRLTVL.

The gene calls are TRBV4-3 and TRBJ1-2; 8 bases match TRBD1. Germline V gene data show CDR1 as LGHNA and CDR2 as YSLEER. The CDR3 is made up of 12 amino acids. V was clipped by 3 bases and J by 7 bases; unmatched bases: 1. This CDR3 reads CASSHTGGGYTF. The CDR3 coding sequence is TGCGCCAGCAGCCATACAGGGGGTGGCTACACCTTC.

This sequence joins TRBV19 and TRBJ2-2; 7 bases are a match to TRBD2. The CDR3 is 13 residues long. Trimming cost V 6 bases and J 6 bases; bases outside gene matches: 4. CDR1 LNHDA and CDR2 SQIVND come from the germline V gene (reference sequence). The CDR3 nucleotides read TGTGCCAGTAGCGGGGGGTGGGCCGGGGAGCTGTTTTTT. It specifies CASSGGWAGELFF.

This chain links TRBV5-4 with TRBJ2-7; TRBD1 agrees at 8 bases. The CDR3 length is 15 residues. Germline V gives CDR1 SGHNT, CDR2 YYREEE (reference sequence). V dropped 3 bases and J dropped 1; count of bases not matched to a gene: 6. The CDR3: CASSSGQGKSYEQYF. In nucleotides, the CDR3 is TGTGCCAGCAGCTCCGGACAGGGAAAATCCTACGAGCAGTACTTC. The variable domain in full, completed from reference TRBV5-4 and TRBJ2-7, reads ETGVTQSPTHLIKTRGQQVTLRCSSQSGHNTVSWYQQALGQGPQFIFQYYREEENGRGNFPPRFSGLQFPNYSSELNVNALELDDSALYLCASSSGQGKSYEQYFGPGTRLTVT.

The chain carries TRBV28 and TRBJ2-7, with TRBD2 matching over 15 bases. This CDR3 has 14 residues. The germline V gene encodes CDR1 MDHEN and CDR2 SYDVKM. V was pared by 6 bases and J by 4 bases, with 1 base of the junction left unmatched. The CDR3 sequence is CASRGLAGGYEQYF. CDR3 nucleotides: TGTGCCAGCAGGGGACTAGCGGGGGGATACGAGCAGTACTTC.

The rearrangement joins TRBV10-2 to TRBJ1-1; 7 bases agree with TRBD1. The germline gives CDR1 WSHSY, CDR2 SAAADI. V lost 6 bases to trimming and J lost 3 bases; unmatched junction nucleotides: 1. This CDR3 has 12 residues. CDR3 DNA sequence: TGCGCCAGCAGGACAGGGCACACTGAAGCTTTCTTT. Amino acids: CASRTGHTEAFF.

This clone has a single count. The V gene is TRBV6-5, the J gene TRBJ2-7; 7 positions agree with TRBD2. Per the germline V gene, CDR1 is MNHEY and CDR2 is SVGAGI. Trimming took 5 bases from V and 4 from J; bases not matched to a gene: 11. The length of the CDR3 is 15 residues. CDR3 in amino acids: CASSVLRDYKYEQYF. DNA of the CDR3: TGTGCCAGCAGTGTCCTCCGGGACTATAAATACGAGCAGTACTTC.

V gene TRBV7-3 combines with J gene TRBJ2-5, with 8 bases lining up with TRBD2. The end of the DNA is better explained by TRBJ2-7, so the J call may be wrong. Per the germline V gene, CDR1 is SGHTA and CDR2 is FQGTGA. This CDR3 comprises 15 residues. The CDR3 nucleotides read TGTGCCAGCAGCTTATATAGCGGGGAGTTCTACGAGCAGTACTTC. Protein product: CASSLYSGEFYEQYF.

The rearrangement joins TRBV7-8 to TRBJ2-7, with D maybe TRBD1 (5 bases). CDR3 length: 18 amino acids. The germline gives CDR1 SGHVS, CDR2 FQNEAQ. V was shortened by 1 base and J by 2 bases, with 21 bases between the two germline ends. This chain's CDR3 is CASSLDRRILIVAYEQYF. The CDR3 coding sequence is TGTGCCAGCAGCTTAGACAGGCGGATTCTAATAGTGGCCTACGAGCAGTACTTC.